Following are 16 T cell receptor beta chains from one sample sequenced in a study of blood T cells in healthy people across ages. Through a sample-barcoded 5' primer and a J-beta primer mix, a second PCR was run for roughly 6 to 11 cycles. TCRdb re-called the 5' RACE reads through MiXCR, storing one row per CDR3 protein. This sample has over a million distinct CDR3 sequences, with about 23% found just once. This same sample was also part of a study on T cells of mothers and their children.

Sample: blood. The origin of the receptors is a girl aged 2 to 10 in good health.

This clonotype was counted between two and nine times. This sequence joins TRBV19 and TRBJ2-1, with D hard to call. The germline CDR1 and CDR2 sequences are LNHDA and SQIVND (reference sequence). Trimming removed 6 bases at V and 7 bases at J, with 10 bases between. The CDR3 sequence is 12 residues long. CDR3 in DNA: TGTGCCAGTAGCCCGTTCCAAAATGAGCAGTTCTTC. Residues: CASSPFQNEQFF.

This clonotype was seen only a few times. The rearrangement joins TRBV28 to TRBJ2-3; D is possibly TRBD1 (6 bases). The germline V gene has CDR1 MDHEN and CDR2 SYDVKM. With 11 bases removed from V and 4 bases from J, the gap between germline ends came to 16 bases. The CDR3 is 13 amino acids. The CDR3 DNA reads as TGTGCCTGCGGTAGGGGGAGCGCAGATACGCAGTATTTT. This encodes CACGRGSADTQYF.

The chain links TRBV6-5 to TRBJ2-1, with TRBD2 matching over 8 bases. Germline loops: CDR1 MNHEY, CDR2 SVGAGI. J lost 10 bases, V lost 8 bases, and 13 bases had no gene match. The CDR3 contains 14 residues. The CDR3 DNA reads TGTGCCAGCGGGCTTGGGACTAGGGGACGAGAGCAGTTCTTC. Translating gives CASGLGTRGREQFF.

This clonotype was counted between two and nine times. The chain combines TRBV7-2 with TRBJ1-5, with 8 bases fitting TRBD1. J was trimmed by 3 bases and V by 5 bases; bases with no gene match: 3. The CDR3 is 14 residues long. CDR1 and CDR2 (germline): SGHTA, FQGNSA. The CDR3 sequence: CASSQGAPNQPQHF. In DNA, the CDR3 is TGTGCCAGCAGCCAGGGGGCCCCCAATCAGCCCCAGCATTTT.

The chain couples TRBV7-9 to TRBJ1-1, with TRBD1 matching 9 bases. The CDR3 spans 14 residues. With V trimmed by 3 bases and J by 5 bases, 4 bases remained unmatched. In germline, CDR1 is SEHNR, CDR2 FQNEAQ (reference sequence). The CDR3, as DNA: TGTGCCAGCAGCTTGACAGGGGGAAGGACTGAAGCTTTCTTT. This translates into CASSLTGGRTEAFF.

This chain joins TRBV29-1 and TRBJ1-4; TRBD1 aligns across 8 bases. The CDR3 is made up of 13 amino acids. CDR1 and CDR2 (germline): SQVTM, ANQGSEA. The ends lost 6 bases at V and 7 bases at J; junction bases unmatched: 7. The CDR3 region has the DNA TGCAGCGTGGGGACAGGAGTAGGTGAAAAACTGTTTTTT. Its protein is CSVGTGVGEKLFF.

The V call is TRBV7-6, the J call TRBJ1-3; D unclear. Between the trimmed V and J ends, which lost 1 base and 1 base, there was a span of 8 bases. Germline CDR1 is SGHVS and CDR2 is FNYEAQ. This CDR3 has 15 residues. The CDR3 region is CASSLGDGSGNTIYF. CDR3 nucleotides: TGTGCCAGCAGCTTAGGAGACGGTTCTGGAAACACCATATATTTT. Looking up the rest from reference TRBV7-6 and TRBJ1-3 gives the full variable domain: GAGVSQSPRYKVTKRGQDVALRCDPISGHVSLYWYRQALGQGPEFLTYFNYEAQQDKSGLPNDRFSAERPEGSISTLTIQRTEQRDSAMYRCASSLGDGSGNTIYFGEGSWLTVV.

CDR3 nucleotide sequence: TGTGCCAGCAGTCTAAGGGTCTTGAACACCGGGGAGCTGTTTTTT. Translation gives CASSLRVLNTGELFF. The chain recombines TRBV6-2 or TRBV6-3 with TRBJ2-2; no clear D gene. Germline CDR1 MNHEY, CDR2 SVGEGT. This CDR3 region has 15 residues. Trimming cost V 5 bases and J 1 base, with 11 bases left between them.

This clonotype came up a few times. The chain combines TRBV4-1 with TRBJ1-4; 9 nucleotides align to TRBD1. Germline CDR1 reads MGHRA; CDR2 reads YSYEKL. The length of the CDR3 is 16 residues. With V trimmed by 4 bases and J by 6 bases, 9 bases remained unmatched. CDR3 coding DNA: TGCGCCAGCAGCCCCCAAGAGACAGGGGGTTATGAAAAACTGTTTTTT. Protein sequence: CASSPQETGGYEKLFF.

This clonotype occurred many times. The DNA of the CDR3 is TGTGCCAGCAGCGTAGGATCCACCGGGGAGCTGTTTTTT. As protein: CASSVGSTGELFF. J is TRBJ2-2 and V is TRBV9; no definite D call. CDR3 size: 13 residues. Trimming cost V 0 bases and J 4 bases, with 4 bases left between them. In germline, CDR1 is SGDLS, CDR2 YYNGEE.

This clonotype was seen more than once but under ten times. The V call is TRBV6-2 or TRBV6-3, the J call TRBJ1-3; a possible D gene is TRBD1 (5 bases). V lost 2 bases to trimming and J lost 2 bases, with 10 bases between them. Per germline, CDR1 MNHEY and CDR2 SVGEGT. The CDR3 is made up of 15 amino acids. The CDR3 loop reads CASSYRQTTGNTIYF. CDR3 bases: TGTGCCAGCAGTTACCGACAGACTACTGGAAACACCATATATTTT.

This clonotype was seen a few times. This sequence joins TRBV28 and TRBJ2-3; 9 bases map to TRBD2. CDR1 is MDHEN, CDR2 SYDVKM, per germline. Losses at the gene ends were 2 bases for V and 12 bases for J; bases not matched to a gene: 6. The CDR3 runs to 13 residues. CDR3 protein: CASSLRSGSVQYF. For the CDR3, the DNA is TGTGCCAGCAGTTTACGTAGCGGGAGTGTTCAGTATTTT.

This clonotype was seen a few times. The CDR3 DNA sequence: TGCAGTGCCCTCACACCGGACAGGGGGCGAGACAATGAGCAGTTCTTC. It encodes CSALTPDRGRDNEQFF. V usage is TRBV20-1 and J usage is TRBJ2-1, with 11 bases that match TRBD1. Germline V gives CDR1 DFQATT, CDR2 SNEGSKA (reference sequence). With V trimmed by 6 bases and J by 5 bases, 12 bases remained unmatched. The length of the CDR3 is 16 residues.

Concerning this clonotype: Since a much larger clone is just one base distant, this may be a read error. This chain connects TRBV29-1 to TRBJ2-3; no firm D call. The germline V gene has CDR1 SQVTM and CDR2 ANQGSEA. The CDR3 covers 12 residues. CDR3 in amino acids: CSVDFSRDAQYF. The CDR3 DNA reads TGCAGCGTTGATTTTAGCCGAGATGCGCAGTATTTT.

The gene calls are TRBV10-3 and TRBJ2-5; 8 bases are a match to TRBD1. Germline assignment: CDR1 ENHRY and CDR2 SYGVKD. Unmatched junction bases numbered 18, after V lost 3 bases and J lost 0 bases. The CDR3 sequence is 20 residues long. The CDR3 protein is CAISDPGGTTANPYQETQYF. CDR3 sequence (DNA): TGTGCCATCAGTGACCCAGGGGGCACCACAGCAAACCCGTACCAAGAGACCCAGTACTTC.

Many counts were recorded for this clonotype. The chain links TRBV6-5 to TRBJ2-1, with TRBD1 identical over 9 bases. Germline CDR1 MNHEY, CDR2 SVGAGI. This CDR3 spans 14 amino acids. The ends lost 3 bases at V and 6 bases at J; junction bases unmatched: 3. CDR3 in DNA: TGTGCCAGCAGTTATGGGACAGGGCCCAATGAGCAGTTCTTC. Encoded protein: CASSYGTGPNEQFF.